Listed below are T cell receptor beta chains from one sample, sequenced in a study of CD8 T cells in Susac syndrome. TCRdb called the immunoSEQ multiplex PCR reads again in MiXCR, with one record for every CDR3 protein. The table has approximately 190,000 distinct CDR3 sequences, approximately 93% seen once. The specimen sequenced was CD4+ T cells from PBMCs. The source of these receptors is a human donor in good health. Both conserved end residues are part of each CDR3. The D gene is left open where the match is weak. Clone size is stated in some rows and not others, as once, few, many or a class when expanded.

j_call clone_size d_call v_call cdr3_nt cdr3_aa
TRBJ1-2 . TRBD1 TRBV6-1 TGTGCCAGCACCCTCGGGGGGACAGGGTATAACTATGGCTACACCTTC CASTLGGTGYNYGYTF
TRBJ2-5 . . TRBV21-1 TGTGCCAGCACCCACGGGCGACTAGTCCGCGAGACCCAGTACTTC CASTHGRLVRETQYF
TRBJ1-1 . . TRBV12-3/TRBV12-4 TGTGCCAGCACCATTTTTGGGGGAACTGAAGCTTTCTTT CASTIFGGTEAFF
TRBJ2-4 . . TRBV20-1 TGCAGTGCTAGAGCGGGTTCGTTGATTAACATTCAGTACTTC CSARAGSLINIQYF
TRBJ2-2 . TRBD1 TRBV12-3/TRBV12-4 TGTGCCAGCAGTTTGGGACAGGGGAACACCGGGGAGCTGTTTTTT CASSLGQGNTGELFF
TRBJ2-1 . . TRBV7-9 TGTGCCAGCAGCTCCCTCACGGGCCGTGAGCAGTTCTTC CASSSLTGREQFF
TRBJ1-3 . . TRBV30 TGTGCCTGGAGTGACAGATTCTCTGGAAACACCATATATTTT CAWSDRFSGNTIYF
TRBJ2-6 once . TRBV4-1 TGCGCCAGCAGCCAAGATAGGAAGGGGGGTTCATCTGGGGCCAACGTCCTGACTTTC CASSQDRKGGSSGANVLTF
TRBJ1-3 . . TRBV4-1 TGCGCCAGCAGCCAGATCGGTTACTCTGGAAACACCATATATTTT CASSQIGYSGNTIYF
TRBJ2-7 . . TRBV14 TGTGCCAGCAGCCAAGCCCGGGTCCAGTACTTC CASSQARVQYF
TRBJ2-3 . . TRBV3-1 TGTGCCAGCAGCCAGCTAGCAGGGGGGAAGGGCACAGATACGCAGTATTTT CASSQLAGGKGTDTQYF
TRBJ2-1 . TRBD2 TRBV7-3 TGTGCCAGCAGCGCTGGGGGGGGTTACGAGCAGTTCTTC CASSAGGGYEQFF
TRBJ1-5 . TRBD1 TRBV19 TGTGCCAGTAGTGCCGGGACAGGGAGTCAGCCCCAGCATTTT CASSAGTGSQPQHF
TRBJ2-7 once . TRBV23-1 TGCGCCAGCAGTCAATCGGGGGCGACGTTCTCCTACGAGCAGTACTTC CASSQSGATFSYEQYF
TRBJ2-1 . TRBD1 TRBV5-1 TGCGCCAGCAGCTTGGGACAGGGGGCCTACAATGAGCAGTTCTTC CASSLGQGAYNEQFF
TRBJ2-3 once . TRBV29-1 TGCAGCGTTTTGGGGCGGTCGACGGGATCAGATACGCAGTATTTT CSVLGRSTGSDTQYF
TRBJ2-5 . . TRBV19 TGTGCCAGTAGTAGAATACAAGAGACCCAGTACTTC CASSRIQETQYF
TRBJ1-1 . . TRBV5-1 TGCGCCAGCAGCGGGCCCGCGGCGGTTAAGGACACTGAAGCTTTCTTT CASSGPAAVKDTEAFF
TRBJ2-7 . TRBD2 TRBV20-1 TGCAGTGCTAGAGATCGGGGGGTTTGGTACGAGCAGTACTTC CSARDRGVWYEQYF
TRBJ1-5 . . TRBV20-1 TGCAGTGCTATCAGGGGAGGCGGTCAGCCCCAGCATTTT CSAIRGGGQPQHF
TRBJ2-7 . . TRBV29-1 TGCAGCGTTGACGGGCAGGGCGTCGAGCAGTACTTC CSVDGQGVEQYF
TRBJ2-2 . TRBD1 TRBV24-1 TGTGCCACCGGGACAGGGGGCCTATCGAACACCGGGGAGCTGTTTTTT CATGTGGLSNTGELFF
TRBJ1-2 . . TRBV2 TGTGCCAGCACCCGGGGCGGCTATGGCTACACCTTC CASTRGGYGYTF
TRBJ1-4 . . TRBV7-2 TGTGCCAGCAGTTTCAATAATGAAAAACTGTTTTTT CASSFNNEKLFF
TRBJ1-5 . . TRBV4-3 TGCGCCAGCAGCCACGGGCCCGGACAGCCCCAGCATTTT CASSHGPGQPQHF
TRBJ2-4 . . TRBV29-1 TGCAGCGTACAAATCGCGGGAGCCAAAAACATTCAGTACTTC CSVQIAGAKNIQYF
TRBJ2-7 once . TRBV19 TGTGCCAGTAGTGAGCAGACAGGTAGTGGCGAGCAGTACTTC CASSEQTGSGEQYF
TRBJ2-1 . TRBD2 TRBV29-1 TGCAGCGTAGCGACTAGCGGGGGAGCAAATGAGCAGTTCTTC CSVATSGGANEQFF
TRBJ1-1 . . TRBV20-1 TGCAGTGCGAAGACCGGGACCGCCTTAAGGACTGAAGCTTTCTTT CSAKTGTALRTEAFF
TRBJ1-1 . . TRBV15 TGTGCCACCAGCACCCGATTACTCACTGAAGCTTTCTTT CATSTRLLTEAFF
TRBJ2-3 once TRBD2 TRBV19 TGTGCCAGTAGTGAAAGCGGGGGCACAGATACGCAGTATTTT CASSESGGTDTQYF
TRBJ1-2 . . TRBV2 TGTGCCAGCACCGAAGGACCTAACTATGGCTACACCTTC CASTEGPNYGYTF
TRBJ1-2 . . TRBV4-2 TGTGCCAGCAGCCAAAGAACGGTTGGCACTCCCGGCTACACCTTC CASSQRTVGTPGYTF
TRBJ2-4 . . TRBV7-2 TGTGCCAGCAGCTTAAGGCCAGGGATTGTGACCAAAAACATTCAGTACTTC CASSLRPGIVTKNIQYF
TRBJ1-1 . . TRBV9 TGTGCCAGCAGCGCCCGAATGAACACTGAAGCTTTCTTT CASSARMNTEAFF
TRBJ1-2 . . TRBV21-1 TGTGCCAGCCCCCGGCGGAGACAGATTCTAAGCTATGGCTACACCTTC CASPRRRQILSYGYTF
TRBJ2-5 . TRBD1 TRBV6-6 TGTGCCAGCAGGCCCACAGGGGGGAAGACCCAGTACTTC CASRPTGGKTQYF
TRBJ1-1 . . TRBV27 TGTGCCAGCAGCCGACAGGAAGGCACTGAAGCTTTCTTT CASSRQEGTEAFF
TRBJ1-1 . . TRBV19 TGTGCCAGTAGTATTAGTGCCAGACACACTGAAGCTTTCTTT CASSISARHTEAFF
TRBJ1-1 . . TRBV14 TGTGCCAGCAGCCAAGGGGCCCCAAAGACGGCTGAAGCTTTCTTT CASSQGAPKTAEAFF
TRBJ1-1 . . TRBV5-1 TGCGCCAGCAGCTTGGACGCCGGGACGGGGAACACTGAAGCTTTCTTT CASSLDAGTGNTEAFF
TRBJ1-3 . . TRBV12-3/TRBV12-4 TGTGCCAGCACCAGGCCAGCCTCTGGAAACACCATATATTTT CASTRPASGNTIYF
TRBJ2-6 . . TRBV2 TGTGCCAGCAGTGAAGCCGGCAGGGGTACTGGGGCCAACGTCCTGACTTTC CASSEAGRGTGANVLTF
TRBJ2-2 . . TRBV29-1 TGCAGCGCCGGACAGTCGAACACCGGGGAGCTGTTTTTT CSAGQSNTGELFF
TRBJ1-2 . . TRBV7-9 TGTGCCAGCAGCGTTTTGGGACGCCGAGGCTACACCTTC CASSVLGRRGYTF
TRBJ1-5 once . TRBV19 TGTGCCAGTAGTATAGTTCGAAGGAGCAATCAGCCCCAGCATTTT CASSIVRRSNQPQHF
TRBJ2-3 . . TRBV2 TGTGCCAGCAGTGAAAGACAGCCCACAGATACGCAGTATTTT CASSERQPTDTQYF
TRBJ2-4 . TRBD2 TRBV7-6 TGTGCCAGCAGCCGAGATGCAGCGGGGGTAGCCAAAAACATTCAGTACTTC CASSRDAAGVAKNIQYF
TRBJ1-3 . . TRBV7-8 TGTGCCAGCAGCTTAGCGTCCCTCACAGGCCTCTCTGGAAACACCATATATTTT CASSLASLTGLSGNTIYF
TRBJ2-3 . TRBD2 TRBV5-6 TGTGCCAGCAGCGCTAAACTGGGAGGGCGCACAGATACGCAGTATTTT CASSAKLGGRTDTQYF
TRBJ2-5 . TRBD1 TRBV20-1 TGCAGTGCTAGGAAGGGGGCACAAGAGACCCAGTACTTC CSARKGAQETQYF
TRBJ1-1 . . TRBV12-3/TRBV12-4 TGTGCCAGCAGGCATATTCCCGCTGAAGCTTTCTTT CASRHIPAEAFF
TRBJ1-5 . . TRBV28 TGTGCCAGCAGTGAACCTCTACGGGGTCAGCCCCAGCATTTT CASSEPLRGQPQHF
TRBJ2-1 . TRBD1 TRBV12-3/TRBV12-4 TGTGCCAGCAGATCCTCCGGCGGGACAGGGCAGTTCTTC CASRSSGGTGQFF
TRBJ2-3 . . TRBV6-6 TGTGCCAGCAGTTACGATCGTGCAGATACGCAGTATTTT CASSYDRADTQYF
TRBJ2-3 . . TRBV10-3 TGTGCCATCAGTGAGGGGGACTCCTCTGGGGATACGCAGTATTTT CAISEGDSSGDTQYF
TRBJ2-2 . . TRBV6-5 TGTGCCAGCAGTTACAGCCAAGGGGGAATGGGTAACACCGGGGAGCTGTTTTTT CASSYSQGGMGNTGELFF